What follows are 27 T cell receptor beta chains derived from one specimen sequenced in a study of T-cell reconstitution after alpha-beta-depleted transplantation in children. The authors prepared the TCRbeta library with unique molecular identifiers. TCRdb called the PCR reads again in MiXCR, with one record for every CDR3 protein. This table holds a few hundred thousand distinct CDR3 sequences, around 10% found once. Sample: PBMCs from the stem cell graft donor, taken from the stem cell graft. These receptor sequences come from a human donor who donated a stem cell graft to a child with acute lymphoblastic leukemia.

This clonotype was counted between two and nine times. The rearrangement joins TRBV4-2 to TRBJ2-7; TRBD2 agrees at 11 bases. The CDR3 is made up of 16 amino acids. Germline V gives CDR1 LGHNA, CDR2 YNFKEQ. The junction had 8 bases not matched to a gene; V was cut back by 0 bases and J by 7 bases. The CDR3 loop reads CASSQDASGRTREQYF. The CDR3 nucleotides are TGTGCCAGCAGCCAAGACGCTAGCGGGAGGACGAGGGAGCAGTACTTC.

The rearrangement joins TRBV4-1 to TRBJ1-2; 12 bases are a match to TRBD1. Germline trimming cut 6 bases from V and 4 bases from J; bases unmatched to any gene: 6. Germline V gene data show CDR1 as MGHRA and CDR2 as YSYEKL. This CDR3 has 15 residues. The CDR3 nucleotides are TGCGCCAGCAGACAGGGACAGGGGGCGGGCTATGGCTACACCTTC. Its translation is CASRQGQGAGYGYTF.

The chain couples TRBV19 to TRBJ1-2; 7 nucleotides agree with TRBD1. This CDR3 contains 14 residues. With V trimmed by 5 bases and J by 8 bases, 11 bases remained unmatched. Germline CDR1 LNHDA, CDR2 SQIVND (reference sequence). CDR3 nucleotide sequence: TGTGCCAGTAGTCCGTCCTGGACAGGCGGCGGCTACACCTTC. Its translation: CASSPSWTGGGYTF. Full variable domain (rest looked up from reference TRBV19 and TRBJ1-2): DGGITQSPKYLFRKEGQNVTLSCEQNLNHDAMYWYRQDPGQGLRLIYYSQIVNDFQKGDIAEGYSVSREKKESFPLTVTSAQKNPTAFYLCASSPSWTGGGYTFGSGTRLTVV.

This clonotype was seen only a few times. The genes are TRBV7-8 and TRBJ1-1, with 7 bases matching TRBD1. V lost 5 bases, J lost 4 bases, and 10 bases stayed unmatched. The CDR3 loop spans 15 amino acids. Per germline, CDR1 SGHVS and CDR2 FQNEAQ. The DNA of the CDR3 is TGTGCCAGCAGCCCAGGGGGGGAGGGGGGCACTGAAGCTTTCTTT. It translates to CASSPGGEGGTEAFF.

This clonotype has a handful of counts. This chain uses TRBV29-1 with TRBJ1-3; D is uncertain. The V end lost 5 bases, the J end lost 4 bases, and 18 bases lay between the germline ends. CDR1 is SQVTM and CDR2 is ANQGSEA in the germline V gene. The CDR3 is made up of 15 amino acids. The CDR3 DNA follows: TGCAGCGTTACCGTGGGAGGCGGCCAAGGAAACACCATATATTTT. Its translation: CSVTVGGGQGNTIYF.

This clonotype was observed at least ten times. The gene calls are TRBV7-2 and TRBJ2-1, with a tentative D call TRBD2 (6 bases). V dropped 3 bases and J dropped 7 bases, with 16 bases sitting between them. The CDR3 has 15 residues. The germline gives CDR1 SGHTA, CDR2 FQGNSA. Here the CDR3 DNA reads TGTGCCAGCAGCTTGGGACTGGGGCTAGCGAATGAGCAGTTCTTC. It yields the protein CASSLGLGLANEQFF.

This clonotype was seen a few times. The chain carries TRBV11-2 and TRBJ2-5; 7 nucleotides align to TRBD1. J lost 5 bases, V lost 7 bases, and 13 bases had no gene match. Germline V lookup: CDR1 SGHAT, CDR2 FQNNGV. The CDR3 is 15 residues long. CDR3 in amino acids: CASTRQGGVLETQYF. The DNA for the CDR3 is TGTGCCAGCACCCGACAGGGCGGTGTGTTGGAGACCCAGTACTTC.

The sample holds a few counts of this clonotype. This rearrangement joins TRBV3-1 to TRBJ2-3; D is possibly TRBD1 (6 bases). The CDR3 is 18 amino acids. Looked up from germline, CDR1 is LGHDT and CDR2 is YNNKEL (reference sequence). Trimming stripped 0 bases from V and 1 base from J, with 17 bases between. CDR3 sequence reads: CASSQDRGGGQRTDTQYF. CDR3 bases: TGTGCCAGCAGCCAAGATAGAGGCGGCGGACAGCGCACAGATACGCAGTATTTT.

V usage is TRBV5-1 and J usage is TRBJ2-2, with unresolved D. This CDR3 is 13 amino acids long. Deletions cut 0 bases from V and 6 bases from J, with 6 bases between. Germline CDR1 is SGHRS and CDR2 is YFSETQ. Here the CDR3 reads CASSLGAAGELFF. As DNA, the CDR3 is TGCGCCAGCAGCTTGGGGGCGGCCGGGGAGCTGTTTTTT. The complete variable domain, with remaining parts taken from reference TRBV5-1 and TRBJ2-2, reads KAGVTQTPRYLIKTRGQQVTLSCSPISGHRSVSWYQQTPGQGLQFLFEYFSETQRNKGNFPGRFSGRQFSNSRSEMNVSTLELGDSALYLCASSLGAAGELFFGEGSRLTVL.

This clonotype was seen only a few times. The rearrangement links TRBV5-1 to TRBJ2-7; 9 nucleotides agree with TRBD2. The CDR3 runs 15 residues. Germline CDR1 and CDR2: SGHRS and YFSETQ. The V segment lost 4 bases and the J segment 3 bases; nucleotides outside the gene matches: 8. The CDR3 sequence: CASSRGTSWDYEQYF. The CDR3, as DNA: TGCGCCAGCAGCAGGGGGACTAGCTGGGACTACGAGCAGTACTTC.

The chain is built from TRBV5-1 and TRBJ2-7; 9 positions match TRBD1. The CDR3 has 15 residues. CDR1 SGHRS and CDR2 YFSETQ come from the germline V gene. V dropped 4 bases and J dropped 3; count of bases not matched to a gene: 8. The CDR3 loop reads CASSPGDRVGYEQYF. The CDR3 DNA follows: TGCGCCAGCAGCCCGGGGGACAGGGTGGGCTACGAGCAGTACTTC.

In the case of this clonotype: A much larger clone is a single base away; this may be a read error. The rearrangement uses TRBV20-1 and TRBJ2-3; D may be TRBD2 (7 bases). Germline-derived CDR1 and CDR2 are DFQATT and SNEGSKA (reference sequence). The length of the CDR3 is 19 residues. CDR3 sequence reads: CSATQERTRRGISTDTRYF. The DNA of the CDR3 is TGCAGTGCTACACAAGAACGGACTAGAAGGGGGATTAGCACAGATACGCGGTATTTT.

This clonotype was seen a few times. The J gene is TRBJ2-5, the V gene TRBV7-3, with 7 positions matching TRBD2. Germline V lookup: CDR1 SGHTA, CDR2 FQGTGA. The CDR3 is 15 amino acids. V gave up 4 bases and J gave up 3 bases; unmatched junction bases: 8. DNA for the CDR3: TGTGCCAGCAGCTCACTCGCGGGAGAAAAAGAGACCCAGTACTTC. The encoded protein is CASSSLAGEKETQYF.

This clonotype was observed a handful of times. The chain uses TRBV20-1 and TRBJ2-7, with TRBD1 identical over 9 bases. Germline V gives CDR1 DFQATT, CDR2 SNEGSKA (reference sequence). The V and J ends lost 5 bases and 7 bases, in that order; junction bases with no gene match: 9. CDR3 size: 13 residues. CDR3 nucleotide sequence: TGCAGTGCTTCCGGGACAGGGCTGTGGGAGCAGTACTTC. This translates into CSASGTGLWEQYF.

This clonotype was seen a handful of times. J is TRBJ2-1 and V is TRBV6-2 or TRBV6-3; 11 nucleotides line up with TRBD2. Per the germline V gene, CDR1 is MNHEY and CDR2 is SVGEGT. This CDR3 is built from 17 residues. V was clipped by 4 bases and J by 7 bases; unmatched bases: 12. For the CDR3, the DNA is TGTGCCAGCAGTTGGACTAGCGGGTATCAGATGGGGAATGAGCAGTTCTTC. It is translated as CASSWTSGYQMGNEQFF.

The CDR3 reads CASSWAGGYGFDTEAFF. Here the CDR3 DNA reads TGTGCCAGCAGTTGGGCGGGGGGATATGGCTTCGACACTGAAGCTTTCTTT. The chain couples TRBV6-5 to TRBJ1-1, with D maybe TRBD1 (5 bases). This CDR3 comprises 17 residues. Germline V lookup: CDR1 MNHEY, CDR2 SVGAGI. V lost 4 bases to trimming and J lost 3 bases, with 21 bases between them.

This clonotype came up a few times. The V and J genes are TRBV15 and TRBJ1-1, with 7 bases identical to TRBD1. Trimming removed 2 bases from V and 4 bases from J; junction bases left unmatched: 7. CDR3 length: 15 amino acids. CDR1 LNHNV and CDR2 YYDKDF come from the germline V gene (reference sequence). CDR3 protein: CATSRQQGRFTEAFF. The CDR3 coding sequence is TGTGCCACCAGCAGACAACAGGGGAGGTTCACTGAAGCTTTCTTT.

This clonotype has just a few counts. The chain is built from TRBV7-3 and TRBJ2-7; no firm D call. The germline CDR1 and CDR2 sequences are SGHTA and FQGTGA. The germline V and J ends were trimmed by 4 bases and 5 bases, with 12 bases remaining between them. CDR3 length: 13 amino acids. CDR3 DNA sequence: TGTGCCAGCAGCTACCACCCCAACGACGAGCAGTACTTC. Translated: CASSYHPNDEQYF.

The chain joins TRBV12-3 or TRBV12-4 to TRBJ2-1, with a possible D match to TRBD2 (5 bases). The length of the CDR3 is 14 residues. The ends were cut back, 5 bases at V and 0 bases at J, with 8 bases in the middle. CDR3 sequence: CASSRADSYNEQFF. The CDR3 DNA sequence: TGTGCCAGCAGTAGAGCGGACTCCTACAATGAGCAGTTCTTC.

CDR3 in DNA: TGTGCCAGCTCCAAGGGACAGGAACAGTACGAGCAGTACTTC. Translating it yields CASSKGQEQYEQYF. This chain links TRBV18 with TRBJ2-7; TRBD1 agrees at 8 bases. After removal of 6 bases from V and 4 bases from J, the junction contained 8 bases not matched to a gene. Germline assignment: CDR1 KGHSH and CDR2 LQKENI. The CDR3 consists of 14 residues.

This clonotype occurred many times. CDR3 bases: TGCAGTGCTAGAGTCCAGGGACGGCCGAACACTGAAGCTTTCTTT. Encoded protein: CSARVQGRPNTEAFF. The rearrangement joins TRBV20-1 to TRBJ1-1, with D possibly being TRBD1 (5 bases). The CDR3 totals 15 residues. From germline, CDR1 is DFQATT and CDR2 SNEGSKA (reference sequence). V was pared by 1 base and J by 1 base, with 13 bases between.

This clonotype was counted at least ten times. The chain uses TRBV27 and TRBJ2-7; no reliable D call. The CDR3 contains 11 residues. The germline gives CDR1 MNHEY, CDR2 SMNVEV (reference sequence). Trimming took off 9 bases at V and 0 bases at J, with 6 bases between the two ends. The CDR3 loop reads CASCSSYEQYF. In DNA form, the CDR3 reads TGTGCCAGTTGTAGCTCCTACGAGCAGTACTTC.

The chain links TRBV20-1 to TRBJ2-3, with 9 bases identical to TRBD2. V dropped 3 bases and J dropped 6; count of bases not matched to a gene: 13. CDR3 length equals 16 residues. Looked up from germline, CDR1 is DFQATT and CDR2 is SNEGSKA (reference sequence). The CDR3 coding sequence is TGCAGTGCTAGGGGAGCGGGAGGAGCCGGTACGGATACGCAGTATTTT. The encoded protein is CSARGAGGAGTDTQYF.

The chain combines TRBV12-3 or TRBV12-4 with TRBJ1-2; D is perhaps TRBD1 (5 bases). With 5 bases removed from V and 1 base from J, the gap between germline ends came to 11 bases. This CDR3 region has 14 residues. CDR3 sequence reads: CASSPGDSNYGYTF. CDR3 in DNA: TGTGCCAGCAGTCCCGGCGACAGTAACTATGGCTACACCTTC.

This clonotype turned up a few times. The chain recombines TRBV4-3 with TRBJ2-7, with 8 bases aligning to TRBD2. V lost 1 base and J lost 0; bases outside the gene matches: 5. CDR1 is LGHNA, CDR2 YSLEER, per germline. The CDR3 is 16 residues long. The CDR3 protein is CASSQVTSGPSYEQYF. The CDR3 DNA is TGCGCCAGCAGCCAAGTCACTAGCGGACCCTCCTACGAGCAGTACTTC.

This clonotype was counted only a few times. The chain couples TRBV7-6 to TRBJ1-1; TRBD1 agrees at 8 bases. This CDR3 spans 14 amino acids. The germline V gene encodes CDR1 SGHVS and CDR2 FNYEAQ. V shed 5 bases and J 5 bases; nucleotides not matched to a gene: 7. CDR3 residues: CASSEVRGRTEAFF. Written as DNA, the CDR3 is TGTGCCAGCAGCGAAGTCAGGGGGCGGACTGAAGCTTTCTTT.

This clonotype has at least ten counts. The V gene is TRBV12-3 or TRBV12-4, the J gene TRBJ1-5; TRBD1 matches 8 bases. This CDR3 region has 14 residues. The V segment lost 3 bases and the J segment 6 bases; nucleotides outside the gene matches: 4. For the CDR3, the DNA is TGTGCCAGCAGTTTCGGACAGGGCGGTCAGCCCCAGCATTTT. It specifies CASSFGQGGQPQHF.